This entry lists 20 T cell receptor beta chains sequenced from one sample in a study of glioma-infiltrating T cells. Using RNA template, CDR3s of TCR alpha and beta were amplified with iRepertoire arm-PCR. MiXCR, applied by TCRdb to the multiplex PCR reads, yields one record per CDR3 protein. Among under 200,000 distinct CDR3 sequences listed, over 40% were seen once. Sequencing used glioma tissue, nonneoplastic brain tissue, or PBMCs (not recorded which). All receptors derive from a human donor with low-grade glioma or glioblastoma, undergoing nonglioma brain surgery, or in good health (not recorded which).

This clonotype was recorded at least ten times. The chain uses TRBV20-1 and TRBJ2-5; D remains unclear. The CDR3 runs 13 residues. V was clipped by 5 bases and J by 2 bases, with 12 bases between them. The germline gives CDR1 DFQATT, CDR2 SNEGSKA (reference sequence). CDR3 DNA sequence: TGCAGTGCTGGATCGCGATTACAAGAGACCCAGTACTTC. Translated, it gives CSAGSRLQETQYF.

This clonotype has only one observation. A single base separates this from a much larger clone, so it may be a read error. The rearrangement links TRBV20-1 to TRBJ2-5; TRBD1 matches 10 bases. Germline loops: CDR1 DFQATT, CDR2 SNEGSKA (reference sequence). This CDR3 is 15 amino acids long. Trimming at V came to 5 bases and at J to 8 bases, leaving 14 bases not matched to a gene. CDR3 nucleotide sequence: TGCAGTGCTTTACCCCCCGGGACAGGGGTAGACACCCAGTACTTC. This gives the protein CSALPPGTGVDTQYF.

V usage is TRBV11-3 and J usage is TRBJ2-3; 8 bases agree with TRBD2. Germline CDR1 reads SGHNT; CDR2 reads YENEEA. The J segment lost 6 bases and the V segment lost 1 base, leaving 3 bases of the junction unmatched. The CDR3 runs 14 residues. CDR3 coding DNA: TGTGCCAGCAGCTTAGGGACTAGCTCGGATACGCAGTATTTT. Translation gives CASSLGTSSDTQYF.

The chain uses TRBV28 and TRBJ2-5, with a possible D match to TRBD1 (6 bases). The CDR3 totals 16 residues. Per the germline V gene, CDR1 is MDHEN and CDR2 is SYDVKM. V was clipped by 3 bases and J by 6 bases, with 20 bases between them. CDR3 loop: CASSFPADSGRKTQYF. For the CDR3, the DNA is TGTGCCAGCAGTTTCCCCGCGGACAGTGGTCGGAAGACCCAGTACTTC.

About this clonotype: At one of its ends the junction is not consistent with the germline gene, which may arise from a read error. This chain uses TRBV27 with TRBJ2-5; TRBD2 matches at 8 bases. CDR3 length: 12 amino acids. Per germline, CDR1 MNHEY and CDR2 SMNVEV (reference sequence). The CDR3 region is CASSFPGGTKYF. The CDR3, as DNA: TGTGCCAGCAGTTTCCCGGGGGGGACCAAGTACTTC.

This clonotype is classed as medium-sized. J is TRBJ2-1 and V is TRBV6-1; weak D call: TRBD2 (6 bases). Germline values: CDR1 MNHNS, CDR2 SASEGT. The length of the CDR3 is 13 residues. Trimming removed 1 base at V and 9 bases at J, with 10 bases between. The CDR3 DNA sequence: TGTGCCAGCAGTGAAGTTCCGCGGGGTGAGCAGTTCTTC. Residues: CASSEVPRGEQFF.

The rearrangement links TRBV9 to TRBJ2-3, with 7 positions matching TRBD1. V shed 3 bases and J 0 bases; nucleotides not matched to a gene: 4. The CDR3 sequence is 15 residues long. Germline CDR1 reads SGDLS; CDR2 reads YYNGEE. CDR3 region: CASSARQGSTDTQYF. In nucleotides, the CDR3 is TGTGCCAGCAGCGCTAGACAGGGAAGCACAGATACGCAGTATTTT. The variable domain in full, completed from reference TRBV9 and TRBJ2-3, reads DSGVTQTPKHLITATGQRVTLRCSPRSGDLSVYWYQQSLDQGLQFLIQYYNGEERAKGNILERFSAQQFPDLHSELNLSSLELGDSALYFCASSARQGSTDTQYFGPGTRLTVL.

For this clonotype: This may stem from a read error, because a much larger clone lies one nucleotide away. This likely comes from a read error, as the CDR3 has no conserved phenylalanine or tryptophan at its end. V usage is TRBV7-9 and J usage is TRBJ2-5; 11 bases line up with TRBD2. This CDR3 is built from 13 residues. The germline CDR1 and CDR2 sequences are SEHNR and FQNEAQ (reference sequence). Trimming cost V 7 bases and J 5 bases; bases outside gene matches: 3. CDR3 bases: TGTGCCAGCACCATAGCGGGAGGGGAGACCCAGTACTTA. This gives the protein CASTIAGGETQYL.

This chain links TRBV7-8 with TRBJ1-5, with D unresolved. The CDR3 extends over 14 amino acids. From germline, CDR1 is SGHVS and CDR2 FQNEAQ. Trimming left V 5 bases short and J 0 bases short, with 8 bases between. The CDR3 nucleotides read TGTGCCAGCAGCCCGATGATTAGCAATCAGCCCCAGCATTTT. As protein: CASSPMISNQPQHF.

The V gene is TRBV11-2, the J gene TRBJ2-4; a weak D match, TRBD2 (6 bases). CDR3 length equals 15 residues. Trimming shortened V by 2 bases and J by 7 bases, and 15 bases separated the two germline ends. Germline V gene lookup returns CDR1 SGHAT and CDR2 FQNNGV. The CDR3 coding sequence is TGTGCCAGCAGCTTACGGCCGGCCCGGGGGAACATTCAGTACTTC. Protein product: CASSLRPARGNIQYF.

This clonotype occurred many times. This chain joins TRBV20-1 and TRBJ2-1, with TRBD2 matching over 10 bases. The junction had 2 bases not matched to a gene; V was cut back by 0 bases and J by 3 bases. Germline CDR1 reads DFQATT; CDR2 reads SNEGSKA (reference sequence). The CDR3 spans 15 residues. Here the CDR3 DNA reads TGCAGTGCTAGAGATGTAGCGGGAGGCTACAATGAGCAGTTCTTC. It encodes CSARDVAGGYNEQFF.

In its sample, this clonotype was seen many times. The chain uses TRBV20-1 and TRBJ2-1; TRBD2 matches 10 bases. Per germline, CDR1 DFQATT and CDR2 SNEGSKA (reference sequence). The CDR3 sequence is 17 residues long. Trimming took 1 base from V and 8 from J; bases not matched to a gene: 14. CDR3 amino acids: CSARAIPAGGGRHEQFF. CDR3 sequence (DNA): TGCAGTGCTAGAGCCATACCAGCGGGAGGGGGACGACATGAGCAGTTCTTC.

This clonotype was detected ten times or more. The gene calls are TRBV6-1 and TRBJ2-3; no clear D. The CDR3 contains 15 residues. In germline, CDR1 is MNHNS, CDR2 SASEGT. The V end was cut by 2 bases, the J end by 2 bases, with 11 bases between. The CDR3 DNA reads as TGTGCCAGCAGTGAACTCAACGGATACACAGATACGCAGTATTTT. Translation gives CASSELNGYTDTQYF.

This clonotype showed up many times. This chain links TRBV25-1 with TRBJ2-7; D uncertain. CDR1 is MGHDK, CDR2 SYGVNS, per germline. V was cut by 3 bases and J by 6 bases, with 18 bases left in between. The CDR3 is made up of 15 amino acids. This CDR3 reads CASSDGGRIFGEQYF. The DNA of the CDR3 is TGTGCCAGCAGTGACGGCGGTAGAATTTTCGGCGAGCAGTACTTC.

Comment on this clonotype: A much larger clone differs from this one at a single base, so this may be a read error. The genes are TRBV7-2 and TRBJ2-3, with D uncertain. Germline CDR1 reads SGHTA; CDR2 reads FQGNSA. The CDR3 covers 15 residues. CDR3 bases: TGTGCCAGCAGCTACTCGGATATCAGCACAGATGCGCAGTATTTT. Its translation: CASSYSDISTDAQYF.

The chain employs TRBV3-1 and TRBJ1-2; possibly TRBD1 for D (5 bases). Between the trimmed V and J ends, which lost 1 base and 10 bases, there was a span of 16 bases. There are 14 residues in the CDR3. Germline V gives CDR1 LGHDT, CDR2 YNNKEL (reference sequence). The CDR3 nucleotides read TGTGCCAGCAGCCAAGGACCTCAGGGAAGGAACTACACCTTC. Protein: CASSQGPQGRNYTF.

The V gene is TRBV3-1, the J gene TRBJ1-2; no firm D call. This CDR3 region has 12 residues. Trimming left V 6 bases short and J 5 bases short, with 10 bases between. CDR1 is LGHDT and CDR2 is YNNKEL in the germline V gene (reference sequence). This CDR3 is CASSVAQYGYTF. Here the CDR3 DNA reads TGTGCCAGCAGTGTCGCACAGTATGGCTACACCTTC.

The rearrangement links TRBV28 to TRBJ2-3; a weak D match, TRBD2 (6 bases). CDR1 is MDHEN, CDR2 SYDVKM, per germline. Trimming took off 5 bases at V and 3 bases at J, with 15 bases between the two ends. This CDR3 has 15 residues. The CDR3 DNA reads TGTGCCAGCAGTCGTTCTAGCGCCGGTACAGATACGCAGTATTTT. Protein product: CASSRSSAGTDTQYF. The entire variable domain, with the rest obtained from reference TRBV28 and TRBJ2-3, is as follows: DVKVTQSSRYLVKRTGEKVFLECVQDMDHENMFWYRQDPGLGLRLIYFSYDVKMKEKGDIPEGYSVSREKKERFSLILESASTNQTSMYLCASSRSSAGTDTQYFGPGTRLTVL.

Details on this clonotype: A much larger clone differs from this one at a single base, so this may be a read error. The CDR3 region is CATSRQPSGTEQYF. CDR3 sequence (DNA): TGTGCCACCAGCAGGCAGCCAAGCGGGACGGAGCAGTATTTT. The chain couples TRBV15 to TRBJ2-3, with 7 bases identical to TRBD2. The V segment lost 3 bases and the J segment 11 bases; nucleotides outside the gene matches: 11. The germline V gene has CDR1 LNHNV and CDR2 YYDKDF (reference sequence). This CDR3 has 14 residues.

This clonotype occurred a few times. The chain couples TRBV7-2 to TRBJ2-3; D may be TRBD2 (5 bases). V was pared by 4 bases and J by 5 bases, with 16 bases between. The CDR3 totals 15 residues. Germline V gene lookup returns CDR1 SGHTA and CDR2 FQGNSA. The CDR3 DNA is TGTGCCAGCAGCTGGGGAACTGGAGGTGGAGATACGCAGTATTTT. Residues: CASSWGTGGGDTQYF.